This TCR beta chain comes out of a study of early T cells in non-severe SARS-CoV-2 infection. There are many counts of this clonotype. MiXCR, run by TCRdb on the 5' RACE reads, gives a single entry per CDR3 protein. This table holds roughly 90,000 distinct CDR3 sequences, around an eighth found once. The sequence was obtained from an adult who was a healthcare worker with PCR-confirmed SARS-CoV-2 infection or an uninfected control (not recorded which). Sample: whole blood.

This chain's CDR3 is CASRNRWVDEKLFF. The CDR3 DNA is TGTGCCAGCAGAAACCGATGGGTGGATGAAAAACTGTTTTTT. The chain couples TRBV7-8 to TRBJ1-4, with D hard to call. This CDR3 spans 14 amino acids. Trimming stripped 6 bases from V and 6 bases from J, with 14 bases between. The germline V gene has CDR1 SGHVS and CDR2 FQNEAQ.